One sample yielded the 26 T cell receptor beta chains listed below, sequenced in a study of T cells in Graves' hyperthyroidism and ophthalmopathy. Amplified TCR beta CDR3 regions came from RNA transcripts. TCR CDR3 regions were first amplified by RT-PCR with HTBI primers. TCRdb itself ran the multiplex PCR reads through MiXCR, one entry per CDR3 protein. This sample yields approximately 430,000 distinct CDR3 sequences, of which roughly 14% are seen a single time; almost 8% belongs to the top ten. The sequencing input was blood. The receptors stem from a woman aged 18 to 35 with Graves' hyperthyroidism.

This clonotype was seen at least ten times. This sequence joins TRBV6-1 and TRBJ2-7, with D possibly being TRBD1 (5 bases). Germline loops: CDR1 MNHNS, CDR2 SASEGT. The CDR3 covers 13 residues. The V end was cut by 6 bases, the J end by 3 bases, with 12 bases between. Here the CDR3 reads CASRAGLNYEQYF. As DNA, the CDR3 is TGTGCCAGCAGGGCAGGGCTGAACTACGAGCAGTACTTC.

The sample holds a few counts of this clonotype. V is TRBV4-1 and J is TRBJ1-1, with 8 bases matching TRBD1. V lost 0 bases, J lost 3 bases, and 3 bases stayed unmatched. The CDR3 sequence is 15 residues long. Germline-derived CDR1 and CDR2 are MGHRA and YSYEKL. The DNA for the CDR3 is TGCGCCAGCAGCCAAGAAGACAGGGGATACACTGAAGCTTTCTTT. This codes for CASSQEDRGYTEAFF.

This chain links TRBV2 with TRBJ1-2; perhaps TRBD1 as D (6 bases). Germline CDR1 and CDR2: SNHLY and FYNNEI. The CDR3 is 15 residues long. V lost 6 bases and J lost 0, with 14 bases in between. Here the CDR3 DNA reads TGTGCCAGCAGCGCCGCAGGGGACACTAACTATGGCTACACCTTC. It specifies CASSAAGDTNYGYTF.

This clonotype showed up many times. The chain recombines TRBV12-3 or TRBV12-4 with TRBJ1-1; D call uncertain. The V end lost 3 bases, the J end lost 6 bases, and 11 bases lay between the germline ends. This CDR3 has 13 residues. The CDR3 spells CASSFSAPAEAFF. The CDR3 DNA is TGTGCCAGCAGTTTTAGTGCCCCCGCTGAAGCTTTCTTT.

The chain links TRBV18 to TRBJ2-3; perhaps TRBD2 as D (7 bases). Trimming left V 6 bases short and J 2 bases short, with 18 bases between. Germline lookup yields CDR1 KGHSH and CDR2 LQKENI. This CDR3 is built from 16 residues. CDR3 residues: CASSAGDWGLTDTQYF. The CDR3 DNA reads as TGTGCCAGCTCGGCGGGGGACTGGGGGCTCACAGATACGCAGTATTTT.

This clonotype was counted at least ten times. The chain has TRBV27 and TRBJ2-7; D may match TRBD1 or TRBD2 (5 bases each). The CDR3 is 16 residues long. Trimming removed 5 bases at V and 0 bases at J, with 17 bases between. Per germline, CDR1 MNHEY and CDR2 SMNVEV (reference sequence). DNA for the CDR3: TGTGCCAGCAGTCCAGGGACGGGAAGAATCTCCTACGAGCAGTACTTC. It codes for CASSPGTGRISYEQYF.

This clonotype was recorded many times. The V and J genes are TRBV6-5 and TRBJ2-7; 8 bases map to TRBD1. Losses at the gene ends were 0 bases for V and 11 bases for J; bases not matched to a gene: 15. CDR3 length equals 16 residues. Germline CDR1 reads MNHEY; CDR2 reads SVGAGI. CDR3 loop: CASSYSAGGLPTREYF. The CDR3 DNA is TGTGCCAGCAGTTACTCAGCAGGGGGCCTTCCTACGAGGGAGTACTTC.

This clonotype was observed at least ten times. This chain uses TRBV2 with TRBJ2-2, with TRBD2 identical over 9 bases. Germline trimming cut 8 bases from V and 8 bases from J; bases unmatched to any gene: 12. Germline lookup yields CDR1 SNHLY and CDR2 FYNNEI. The CDR3 runs 15 residues. In DNA, the CDR3 is TGTGCCAGCCGCGGGAGGGGGACAGCCTCGGGGGAGCTGTTTTTT. It codes for CASRGRGTASGELFF.

Ten or more counts support this clonotype. The chain carries TRBV7-3 and TRBJ2-3; D might be TRBD2 (5 bases). CDR3 size: 15 residues. Germline CDR1 reads SGHTA; CDR2 reads FQGTGA. Trimming removed 3 bases at V and 0 bases at J, with 10 bases between. The CDR3 spells CASSLEDSSTDTQYF. Written as DNA, the CDR3 is TGTGCCAGCAGCTTGGAGGACTCTAGCACAGATACGCAGTATTTT.

This clonotype was recorded many times. The V gene is TRBV18, the J gene TRBJ2-1, with D uncertain. Germline lookup yields CDR1 KGHSH and CDR2 LQKENI. The germline V and J ends were trimmed by 2 bases and 7 bases, with 18 bases remaining between them. The CDR3 covers 16 residues. CDR3 amino acids: CASSPTRGGSLNEQFF. DNA for the CDR3: TGTGCCAGCTCACCAACCCGCGGCGGATCACTAAATGAGCAGTTCTTC.

This clonotype was detected ten times or more. The chain is built from TRBV3-1 and TRBJ2-2, with D possibly TRBD2 on 6 matching bases. Deletions cut 5 bases from V and 0 bases from J, with 13 bases between. CDR3 length equals 16 residues. Germline V lookup: CDR1 LGHDT, CDR2 YNNKEL (reference sequence). The CDR3 coding sequence is TGTGCCAGCAGCTCCACCTGGAGGGCGAACACCGGGGAGCTGTTTTTT. Translating it yields CASSSTWRANTGELFF.

This clonotype has ten or more counts. This sequence joins TRBV11-1 and TRBJ2-1, with D perhaps TRBD1 (5 bases). Germline lookup yields CDR1 SGHAT and CDR2 FQDESV (reference sequence). This CDR3 has 15 residues. The germline V and J ends were trimmed by 1 base and 3 bases, with 10 bases remaining between them. This CDR3 is CASSLGLGDYNEQFF. Here the CDR3 DNA reads TGTGCCAGCAGCTTAGGGCTAGGGGACTACAATGAGCAGTTCTTC. Full variable domain (missing parts from reference TRBV11-1 and TRBJ2-1): EAEVAQSPRYKITEKSQAVAFWCDPISGHATLYWYRQILGQGPELLVQFQDESVVDDSQLPKDRFSAERLKGVDSTLKIQPAELGDSAMYLCASSLGLGDYNEQFFGPGTRLTVL.

This clonotype has at least ten counts. This rearrangement joins TRBV28 to TRBJ1-5; no reliable D call. The CDR3 covers 15 residues. Germline CDR1 reads MDHEN; CDR2 reads SYDVKM. The germline V and J ends were trimmed by 5 bases and 0 bases, with 11 bases remaining between them. The CDR3, as DNA: TGTGCCAGCAGTCCTCACACAGATAGCAATCAGCCCCAGCATTTT. Protein product: CASSPHTDSNQPQHF.

With respect to this clonotype: Germline and junction disagree at one end, which may indicate a read error. The CDR3 spells CASSLQAGFTGELFF. CDR3 coding DNA: TGCGCCAGCAGCTTGCAAGCAGGGTTCACCGGGGAGCTGTTTTTT. This chain connects TRBV5-6 to TRBJ2-2; perhaps TRBD1 as D (5 bases). This CDR3 is built from 15 residues. Looked up from germline, CDR1 is SGHDT and CDR2 is YYEEEE.

This clonotype has ten or more counts. This chain uses TRBV18 with TRBJ2-7; D possibly corresponds to TRBD1 (5 bases). Trimming took off 3 bases at V and 4 bases at J, with 7 bases between the two ends. This CDR3 spans 12 amino acids. From germline, CDR1 is KGHSH and CDR2 LQKENI. The CDR3 nucleotides are TGTGCCAGCTCACCGACAGTGTACGAGCAGTACTTC. Translation gives CASSPTVYEQYF.

This rearrangement joins TRBV6-1 to TRBJ1-2; D not certain. The CDR3 is made up of 14 amino acids. Germline V gives CDR1 MNHNS, CDR2 SASEGT. Trimming removed 2 bases at V and 5 bases at J, with 12 bases between. CDR3 sequence reads: CASSEQPSGYGYTF. DNA for the CDR3: TGTGCCAGCAGTGAACAGCCCTCCGGGTATGGCTACACCTTC.

This clonotype was detected ten times or more. This chain uses TRBV20-1 with TRBJ2-1, with no clear D. Germline V gives CDR1 DFQATT, CDR2 SNEGSKA (reference sequence). The CDR3 covers 14 residues. Trimming took 5 bases from V and 3 from J, leaving 14 bases between them. The CDR3 DNA is TGCAGTGCTGAACCGGGTGCAGGCTACAATGAGCAGTTCTTC. Amino acids: CSAEPGAGYNEQFF.

This clonotype has a count of ten or more. The chain couples TRBV3-1 to TRBJ2-1, with no clear D. Looked up from germline, CDR1 is LGHDT and CDR2 is YNNKEL (reference sequence). The length of the CDR3 is 20 residues. The V gene lost 0 bases and the J gene lost 0 bases, with 21 bases spanning the gap. This chain's CDR3 is CASSQDLDSATAFSYNEQFF. The CDR3 DNA sequence: TGTGCCAGCAGCCAAGATCTCGACTCCGCGACCGCTTTCTCCTACAATGAGCAGTTCTTC.

The sample holds a few counts of this clonotype. The chain combines TRBV7-3 with TRBJ2-1; 12 bases line up with TRBD2. This CDR3 has 16 residues. J gave up 6 bases and V 0 bases, and 3 bases lay outside the gene matches. Germline CDR1 is SGHTA and CDR2 is FQGTGA. The CDR3 spells CASSLTGTSGLNEQFF. The CDR3 DNA reads as TGTGCCAGCAGCTTAACGGGGACTAGCGGGCTCAATGAGCAGTTCTTC. The whole variable domain, remainder taken from reference TRBV7-3 and TRBJ2-1, is GAGVSQTPSNKVTEKGKYVELRCDPISGHTALYWYRQSLGQGPEFLIYFQGTGAADDSGLPNDRFFAVRPEGSVSTLKIQRTERGDSAVYLCASSLTGTSGLNEQFFGPGTRLTVL.

There are many counts of this clonotype. V usage is TRBV6-1 and J usage is TRBJ2-7, with 8 nucleotides matching TRBD1. V dropped 5 bases and J dropped 1; count of bases not matched to a gene: 10. In germline, CDR1 is MNHNS, CDR2 SASEGT. This CDR3 has 16 residues. CDR3 residues: CASSSRDRRFSYEQYF. CDR3 DNA sequence: TGTGCCAGCAGTTCCAGGGACAGGAGATTTTCCTACGAGCAGTACTTC.

This clonotype was found many times. CDR3 protein: CSAIQGYNEQFF. CDR3 in DNA: TGCAGTGCCATACAGGGGTACAATGAGCAGTTCTTC. This chain uses TRBV20-1 with TRBJ2-1, with 7 bases that match TRBD1. The CDR3 loop spans 12 amino acids. The V segment lost 6 bases and the J segment 4 bases; nucleotides outside the gene matches: 3. Germline CDR1 DFQATT, CDR2 SNEGSKA (reference sequence).

This clonotype was seen at least ten times. The chain combines TRBV3-1 with TRBJ1-5, with D uncertain. V lost 0 bases to trimming and J lost 5 bases, with 5 bases between them. The CDR3 runs 13 residues. Germline CDR1 is LGHDT and CDR2 is YNNKEL (reference sequence). CDR3 DNA sequence: TGTGCCAGCAGCCAAGATTCCTATCAGCCCCAGCATTTT. It encodes CASSQDSYQPQHF.

This clonotype was seen ten or more times. The chain links TRBV12-3 or TRBV12-4 to TRBJ1-6, with D hard to call. V was pared by 0 bases and J by 12 bases, with 9 bases between. This CDR3 is 13 amino acids long. The CDR3, as DNA: TGTGCCAGCAGTTTAGCGGGGTGGAAACCCCTCCACTTT. Protein: CASSLAGWKPLHF.

This clonotype was observed at least ten times. The genes are TRBV6-5 and TRBJ2-7; TRBD1 matches 9 bases. CDR1 is MNHEY, CDR2 SVGAGI, per germline. This CDR3 spans 16 amino acids. V trimming: 2 bases; J trimming: 7 bases; junction bases outside the gene matches: 12. The CDR3 DNA reads as TGTGCCAGCAGTTACACGGGGACAGGGCCCGGGGAGGAGCAGTACTTC. Translated, it gives CASSYTGTGPGEEQYF.

This clonotype was counted at least ten times. The gene calls are TRBV5-1 and TRBJ2-3, with 10 positions matching TRBD1. This CDR3 contains 14 residues. The V gene's germline CDR1 is SGHRS and CDR2 YFSETQ. Trimming cost V 4 bases and J 10 bases; bases outside gene matches: 9. The CDR3 region has the DNA TGCGCCAGCAGCCTGGGACAGGGGCAGATCTCGCAGTATTTT. The encoded protein is CASSLGQGQISQYF.

This clonotype occurred many times. The CDR3 spells CASGPLERGGRNEQFF. The CDR3 DNA reads as TGTGCTAGTGGTCCCCTTGAGCGGGGGGGCCGGAATGAGCAGTTCTTC. The chain employs TRBV12-5 and TRBJ2-1; 10 positions agree with TRBD2. V shed 5 bases and J 7 bases; nucleotides not matched to a gene: 11. CDR3 length: 16 residues. Germline loops: CDR1 LGHNT, CDR2 FRNRAP.